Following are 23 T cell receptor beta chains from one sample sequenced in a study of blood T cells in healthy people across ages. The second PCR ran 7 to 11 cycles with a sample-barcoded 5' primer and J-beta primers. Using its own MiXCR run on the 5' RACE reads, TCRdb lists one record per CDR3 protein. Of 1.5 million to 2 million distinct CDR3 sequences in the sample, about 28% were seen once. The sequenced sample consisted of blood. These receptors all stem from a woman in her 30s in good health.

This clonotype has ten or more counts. CDR3 loop: CASSLFGVGETQYF. DNA for the CDR3: TGTGCCAGCAGCTTATTCGGGGTGGGAGAGACCCAGTACTTC. The chain is built from TRBV7-3 and TRBJ2-5; possibly TRBD2 for D (5 bases). Germline CDR1 reads SGHTA; CDR2 reads FQGTGA. Between the trimmed V and J ends, which lost 2 bases and 4 bases, there was a span of 11 bases. The CDR3 is 14 residues long. Looking up the rest from reference TRBV7-3 and TRBJ2-5 gives the full variable domain: GAGVSQTPSNKVTEKGKYVELRCDPISGHTALYWYRQSLGQGPEFLIYFQGTGAADDSGLPNDRFFAVRPEGSVSTLKIQRTERGDSAVYLCASSLFGVGETQYFGPGTRLLVL.

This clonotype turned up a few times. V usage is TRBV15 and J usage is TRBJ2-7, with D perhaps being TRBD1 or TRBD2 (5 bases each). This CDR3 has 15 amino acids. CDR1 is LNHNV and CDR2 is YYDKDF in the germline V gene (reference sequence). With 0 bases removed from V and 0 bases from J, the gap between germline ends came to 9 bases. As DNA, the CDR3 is TGTGCCACCAGCAGAGAACGGGGACCCTCCTACGAGCAGTACTTC. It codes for CATSRERGPSYEQYF. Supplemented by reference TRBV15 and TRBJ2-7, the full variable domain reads DAMVIQNPRYQVTQFGKPVTLSCSQTLNHNVMYWYQQKSSQAPKLLFHYYDKDFNNEADTPDNFQSRRPNTSFCFLDIRSPGLGDTAMYLCATSRERGPSYEQYFGPGTRLTVT.

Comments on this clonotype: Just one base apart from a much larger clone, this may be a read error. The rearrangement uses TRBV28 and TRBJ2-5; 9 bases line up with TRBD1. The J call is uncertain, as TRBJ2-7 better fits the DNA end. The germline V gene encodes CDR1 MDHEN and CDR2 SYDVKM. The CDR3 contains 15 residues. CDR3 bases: TGTGCCAGCAGCCTAAACCGGGACAGGGACTACGAGCAGTACTTC. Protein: CASSLNRDRDYEQYF.

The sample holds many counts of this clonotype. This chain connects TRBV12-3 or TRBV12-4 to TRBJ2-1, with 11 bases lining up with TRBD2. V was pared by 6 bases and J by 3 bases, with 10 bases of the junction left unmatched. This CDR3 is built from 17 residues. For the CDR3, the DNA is TGTGCCAGCAGCCCTAGGACTAGCGGGTTGAGCTACAATGAGCAGTTCTTC. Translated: CASSPRTSGLSYNEQFF.

CDR3 coding DNA: TGCAGCGTTGCCGGACTAGCGGGGGGGCGGACAGATACGCAGTATTTT. It yields the protein CSVAGLAGGRTDTQYF. This sequence joins TRBV29-1 and TRBJ2-3; 15 bases are a match to TRBD2. The CDR3 runs 16 residues. The J segment lost 3 bases and the V segment lost 4 bases, leaving 5 bases of the junction unmatched. Per germline, CDR1 SQVTM and CDR2 ANQGSEA.

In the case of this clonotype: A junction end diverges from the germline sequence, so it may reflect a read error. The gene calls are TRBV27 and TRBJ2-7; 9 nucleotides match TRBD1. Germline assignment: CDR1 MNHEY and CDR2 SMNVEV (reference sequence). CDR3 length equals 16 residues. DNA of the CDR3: TGTACCAGCAGTCCCAATGCACAGGGGGCTCCCTACGAGCAGTACTTC. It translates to CTSSPNAQGAPYEQYF.

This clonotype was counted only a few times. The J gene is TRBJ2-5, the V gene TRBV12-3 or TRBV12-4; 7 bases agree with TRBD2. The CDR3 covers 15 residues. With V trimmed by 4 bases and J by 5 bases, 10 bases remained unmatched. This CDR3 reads CASSSGRRERETQYF. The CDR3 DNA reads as TGTGCCAGCAGTTCCGGCCGGCGGGAGCGGGAGACCCAGTACTTC.

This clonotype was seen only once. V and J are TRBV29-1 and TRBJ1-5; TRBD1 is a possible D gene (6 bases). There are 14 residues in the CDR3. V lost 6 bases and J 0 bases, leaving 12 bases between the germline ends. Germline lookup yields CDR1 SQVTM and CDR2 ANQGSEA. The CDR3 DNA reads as TGCAGCGTCCTACAGGGAGATAGCAATCAGCCCCAGCATTTT. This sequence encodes CSVLQGDSNQPQHF.

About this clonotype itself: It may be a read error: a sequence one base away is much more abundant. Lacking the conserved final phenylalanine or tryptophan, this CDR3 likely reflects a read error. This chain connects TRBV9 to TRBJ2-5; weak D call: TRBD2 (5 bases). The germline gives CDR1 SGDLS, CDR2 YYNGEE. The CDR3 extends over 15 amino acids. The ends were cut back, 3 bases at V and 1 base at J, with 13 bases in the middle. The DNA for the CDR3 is TGTGCCAGCAGCGCCCTCATGGGGAGCCAAGAGACCCAGTACTGC. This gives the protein CASSALMGSQETQYC.

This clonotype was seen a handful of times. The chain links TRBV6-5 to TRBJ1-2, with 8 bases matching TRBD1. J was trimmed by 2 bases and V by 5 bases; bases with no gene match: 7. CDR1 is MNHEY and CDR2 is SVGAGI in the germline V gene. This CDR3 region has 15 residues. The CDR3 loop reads CASSRRDRSNYGYTF. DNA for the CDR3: TGTGCCAGCAGTCGCCGGGACAGGTCCAACTATGGCTACACCTTC.

The chain's CDR3 is CASSLSRREGYYTF. The CDR3 bases are TGCGCCAGCAGCTTAAGTAGGAGGGAAGGGTACTACACCTTC. V usage is TRBV5-1 and J usage is TRBJ1-2; D is ambiguous. The germline V gene has CDR1 SGHRS and CDR2 YFSETQ. V was clipped by 2 bases and J by 10 bases, with 18 bases between them. The CDR3 extends over 14 amino acids.

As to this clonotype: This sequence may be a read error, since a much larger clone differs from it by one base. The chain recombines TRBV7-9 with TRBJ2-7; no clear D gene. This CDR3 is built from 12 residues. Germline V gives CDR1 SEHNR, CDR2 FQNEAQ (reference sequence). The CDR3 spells CAGSLETYEQYF. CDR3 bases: TGTGCCGGCAGCTTAGAAACCTACGAGCAGTACTTC. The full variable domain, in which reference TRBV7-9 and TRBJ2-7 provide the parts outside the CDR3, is DTGVSQNPRHKITKRGQNVTFRCDPISEHNRLYWYRQTLGQGPEFLTYFQNEAQLEKSRLLSDRFSAERPKGSFSTLEIQRTEQGDSAMYLCAGSLETYEQYFGPGTRLTVT.

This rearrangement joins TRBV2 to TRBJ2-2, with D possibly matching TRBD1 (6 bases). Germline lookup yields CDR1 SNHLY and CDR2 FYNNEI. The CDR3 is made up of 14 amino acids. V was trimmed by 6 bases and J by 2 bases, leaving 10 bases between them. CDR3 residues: CASRARGNTGELFF. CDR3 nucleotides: TGTGCCAGCAGAGCCAGGGGAAACACCGGGGAGCTGTTTTTT.

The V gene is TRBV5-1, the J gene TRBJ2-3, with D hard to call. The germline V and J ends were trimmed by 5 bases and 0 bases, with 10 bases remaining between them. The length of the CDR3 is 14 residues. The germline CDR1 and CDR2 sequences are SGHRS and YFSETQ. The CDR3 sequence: CASRWFGSTDTQYF. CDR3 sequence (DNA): TGCGCCAGCAGATGGTTCGGGAGCACAGATACGCAGTATTTT.

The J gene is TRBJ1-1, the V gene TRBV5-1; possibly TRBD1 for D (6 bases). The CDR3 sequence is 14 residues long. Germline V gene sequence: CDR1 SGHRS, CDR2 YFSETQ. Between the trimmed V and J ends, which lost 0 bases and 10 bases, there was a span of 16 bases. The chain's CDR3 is CASSLDFRGPGAFF. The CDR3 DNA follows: TGCGCCAGCAGCTTGGATTTCCGGGGGCCGGGAGCTTTCTTT.

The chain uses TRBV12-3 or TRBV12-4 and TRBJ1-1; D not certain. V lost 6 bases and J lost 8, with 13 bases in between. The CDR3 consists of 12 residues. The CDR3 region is CASSSWTREAFF. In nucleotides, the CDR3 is TGTGCCAGCAGCTCCTGGACGCGAGAAGCTTTCTTT.

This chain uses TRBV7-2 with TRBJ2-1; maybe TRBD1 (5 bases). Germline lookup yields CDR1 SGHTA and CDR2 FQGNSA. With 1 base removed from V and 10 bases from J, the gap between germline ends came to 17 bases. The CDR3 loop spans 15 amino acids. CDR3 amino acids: CASSLERQNAYEQFF. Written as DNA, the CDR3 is TGTGCCAGCAGCTTAGAGCGACAGAATGCCTACGAGCAGTTCTTC.

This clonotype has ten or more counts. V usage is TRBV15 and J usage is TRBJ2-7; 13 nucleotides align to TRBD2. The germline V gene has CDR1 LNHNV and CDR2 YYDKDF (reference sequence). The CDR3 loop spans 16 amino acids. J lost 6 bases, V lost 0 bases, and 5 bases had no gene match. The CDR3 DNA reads TGTGCCACCAGCAGAGATAAGACTAGCGGGAGGAGCGAGCAGTACTTC. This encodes CATSRDKTSGRSEQYF.

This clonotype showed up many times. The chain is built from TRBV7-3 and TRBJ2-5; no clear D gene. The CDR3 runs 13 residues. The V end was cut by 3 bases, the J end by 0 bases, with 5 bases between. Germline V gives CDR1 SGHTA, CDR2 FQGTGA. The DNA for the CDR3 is TGTGCCAGCAGCTTTACCCACCAAGAGACCCAGTACTTC. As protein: CASSFTHQETQYF.

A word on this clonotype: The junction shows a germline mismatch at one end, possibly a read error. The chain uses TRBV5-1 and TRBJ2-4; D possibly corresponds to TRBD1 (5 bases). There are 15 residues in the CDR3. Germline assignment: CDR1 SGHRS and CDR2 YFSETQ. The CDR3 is CASSSDSLAKDIQYF. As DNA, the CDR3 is TGCGCCAGCAGCTCTGACAGTTTAGCCAAAGACATTCAGTACTTC.

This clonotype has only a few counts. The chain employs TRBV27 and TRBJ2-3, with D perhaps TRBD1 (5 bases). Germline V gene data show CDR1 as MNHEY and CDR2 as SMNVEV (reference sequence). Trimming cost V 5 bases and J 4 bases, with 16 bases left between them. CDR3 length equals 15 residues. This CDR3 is CASSPILKGADTQYF. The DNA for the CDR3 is TGTGCCAGCAGTCCAATCCTAAAAGGGGCAGATACGCAGTATTTT.

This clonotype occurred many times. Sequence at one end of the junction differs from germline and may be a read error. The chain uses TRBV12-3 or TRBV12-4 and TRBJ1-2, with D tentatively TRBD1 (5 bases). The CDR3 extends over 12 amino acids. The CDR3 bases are TGTGCGAGCAGCAGGGCGGGCTATGGCTACACCTTC. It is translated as CASSRAGYGYTF.

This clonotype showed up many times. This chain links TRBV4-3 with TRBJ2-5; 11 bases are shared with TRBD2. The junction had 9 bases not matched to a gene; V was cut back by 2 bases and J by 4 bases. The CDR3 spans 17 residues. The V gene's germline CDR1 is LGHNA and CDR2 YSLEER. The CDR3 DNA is TGCGCCAGCAGCCAACTCATAGCGGGAGGGACCCCAGAGACCCAGTACTTC. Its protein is CASSQLIAGGTPETQYF.